Below are 6 T cell receptor beta chains sequenced from a single sample in a study of esophageal squamous cell carcinoma under preoperative chemotherapy. TCRdb re-called the PCR reads through MiXCR, storing one row per CDR3 protein. Found here are roughly 15,000 distinct CDR3 sequences, under 55% of them singletons; the top ten hold roughly 30%. Time point described: before preoperative PTX-NDP chemotherapy. The sample here was taken from a patient given preoperative chemotherapy. The receptors stem from a human donor with esophageal squamous cell carcinoma. The donor label of this sample is uncertain.

The table lists this clonotype with many counts. The chain links TRBV7-8 to TRBJ1-6, with TRBD1 matching 9 bases. The CDR3 consists of 15 residues. The V and J ends lost 5 bases and 5 bases, in that order; junction bases with no gene match: 4. CDR1 and CDR2 from the germline V gene are SGHVS and FQNEAQ. The CDR3 here is CASSARDRDNSPLHF. CDR3 sequence (DNA): TGTGCCAGCAGCGCCCGGGACAGGGATAATTCACCCCTCCACTTT.

This clonotype was recorded at least ten times. A much bigger clone sits one base away, suggesting this may be a read error. This chain joins TRBV27 and TRBJ2-5; 8 bases map to TRBD2. The V and J ends lost 5 bases and 11 bases, in that order; junction bases with no gene match: 13. Germline V CDR1 and CDR2: MNHEY, SMNVEV (reference sequence). The CDR3 length is 14 residues. This CDR3 is CASSAGGTYNEQYF. CDR3 bases: TGTGCCAGCAGTGCGGGAGGAACCTACAATGAGCAGTACTTC.

The chain links TRBV11-2 to TRBJ2-1; D remains unclear. TRBJ2-7 matches the DNA end more closely, so the J call is doubtful. Germline loops: CDR1 SGHAT, CDR2 FQNNGV. This CDR3 is built from 13 residues. In DNA form, the CDR3 reads TGTGCCAGCAGCTTGGTGAGCTCCTACGAGCAGTACTTC. It is translated as CASSLVSSYEQYF.

The rearrangement links TRBV25-1 to TRBJ2-7, with TRBD1 as a possible D gene (7 bases). This CDR3 is built from 14 residues. V was trimmed by 2 bases and J by 4 bases, leaving 12 bases between them. Germline V lookup: CDR1 MGHDK, CDR2 SYGVNS. This CDR3 reads CASSEMAGGYEQYF. CDR3 sequence (DNA): TGTGCCAGCAGTGAAATGGCAGGGGGGTACGAGCAGTACTTC.

The genes are TRBV11-3 and TRBJ2-5; 7 nucleotides line up with TRBD1. The J call may be in error: the DNA end matches TRBJ2-7 better. The CDR3 consists of 15 residues. Looked up from germline, CDR1 is SGHNT and CDR2 is YENEEA. CDR3 nucleotide sequence: TGTGCCAGCAGCCTCCTATCGACAGGGCCCTACGAGCAGTACTTC. It encodes CASSLLSTGPYEQYF.

This clonotype has only one observation. The chain combines TRBV10-1 with TRBJ2-1, with 7 bases aligning to TRBD2. Germline V gene data show CDR1 as WNHNN and CDR2 as SYGVQD (reference sequence). The junction had 2 bases not matched to a gene; V was cut back by 4 bases and J by 5 bases. The CDR3 consists of 13 residues. Here the CDR3 reads CASSVGTNNEQFF. CDR3 nucleotides: TGCGCCAGCAGTGTGGGGACTAACAATGAGCAGTTCTTC.